The clone carrying this T cell receptor (beta chain) was seen a few times. This record belongs to a study of shared clonotypes between healthy human individuals. Sequencing was performed with immunoSEQ multiplex PCR; in TCRdb, only in-frame clones are kept and a portion is missing. The sample contains 2 million to 2.5 million clones, 85% to 95% of which appear only once. The V and J ends lost 6 bases and 2 bases respectively, with 14 bases between them. There are 15 residues in the CDR3. Germline-derived CDR1 and CDR2 are MRHNA and SNTAGT. Sequenced sample: naive CD4+ T cells from PBMCs. Specified subset: CD45RA+ positively selected. This receptor was taken from a man in his late teens or twenties in good health. Some clones in this sample may be carry-over from other donors' samples. The chain has TRBV6-4 and TRBJ1-5, with D uncertain. CDR3 nucleotide sequence: TGTGCCAGCAGCCCTAGCTTCGGGGGCAATCAGCCCCAGCATTTT. This gives the protein CASSPSFGGNQPQHF.